These 13 T cell receptor beta chains were sequenced from one sample in a study of control samples from healthy donors and cancer patients. Some clones are missing from TCRdb's copy, which holds only in-frame ones; the method was immunoSEQ multiplex PCR. Altogether approximately 86,000 clones are present, 90% to 95% being singletons, with the ten largest covering over 1.3%. Sequenced: blood. All receptors come from a woman aged 30 to 39 in good health.

This clone was detected only once. This chain uses TRBV7-6 with TRBJ1-2, with 10 positions matching TRBD1. After removal of 2 bases from V and 8 bases from J, the junction contained 5 bases not matched to a gene. CDR3 size: 14 residues. Looked up from germline, CDR1 is SGHVS and CDR2 is FNYEAQ. In nucleotides, the CDR3 is TGTGCCAGCAGCTTATCGGGACAGGGGACCGGCTACACCTTC. Its translation: CASSLSGQGTGYTF.

The gene calls are TRBV28 and TRBJ2-1; 7 bases agree with TRBD2. Losses at the gene ends were 5 bases for V and 8 bases for J; bases not matched to a gene: 6. The CDR3 consists of 13 residues. Germline-derived CDR1 and CDR2 are MDHEN and SYDVKM. The CDR3 DNA follows: TGTGCCAGCAGTCCGACTAGCCGGCATGAGCAGTTCTTC. Its translation: CASSPTSRHEQFF.

The chain carries TRBV15 and TRBJ1-1; the match to TRBD1 covers 7 bases. The CDR3 sequence is 13 residues long. Per germline, CDR1 LNHNV and CDR2 YYDKDF (reference sequence). J gave up 4 bases and V 5 bases, and 4 bases lay outside the gene matches. CDR3 amino acids: CATSDRVFTEAFF. The CDR3 DNA reads TGTGCCACCAGCGACAGGGTTTTCACTGAAGCTTTCTTT.

The rearrangement links TRBV3-1 (or the pseudogene TRBV3-2) to TRBJ2-1; 8 positions match TRBD2. The CDR3 totals 17 residues. The germline V gene encodes CDR1 LGHDT and CDR2 YNNKEL (reference sequence). The V and J ends lost 3 bases and 1 base, in that order; junction bases with no gene match: 8. The CDR3 DNA is TGTGCCAGCAGCCAGCGGGGCGGGAGGAGGTCCTACAATGAGCAGTTCTTC. This translates into CASSQRGGRRSYNEQFF.

This clone has just one count. The chain uses TRBV18 and TRBJ1-1; TRBD1 is a possible D gene (5 bases). CDR3 length: 13 residues. Trimming removed 5 bases from V and 3 bases from J, with 10 bases in between. In germline, CDR1 is KGHSH, CDR2 LQKENI. The CDR3 here is CASSSGQDTEAFF. The CDR3 DNA is TGTGCCAGCTCATCAGGACAAGACACTGAAGCTTTCTTT.

The chain carries TRBV12-3 or TRBV12-4 and TRBJ1-5; the D is unclear. V was trimmed by 2 bases and J by 6 bases, leaving 8 bases between them. The length of the CDR3 is 13 residues. CDR3 sequence: CASSLFWGQPQHF. CDR3 coding DNA: TGTGCCAGCAGTTTATTTTGGGGTCAGCCCCAGCATTTT.

This clone was counted once. This rearrangement joins TRBV6-2 or TRBV6-3 to TRBJ1-5; D not resolved. CDR1 is MNHEY, CDR2 SVGEGT, per germline. Deletions cut 2 bases from V and 7 bases from J, with 6 bases between. The CDR3 covers 12 residues. CDR3: CASSYIRQPQHF. CDR3 DNA: TGTGCCAGCAGTTACATAAGACAGCCCCAGCATTTT.

This clone was counted a single time. The chain uses TRBV5-1 and TRBJ2-7; 8 bases are shared with TRBD1. Germline values: CDR1 SGHRS, CDR2 YFSETQ. Losses at the gene ends were 0 bases for V and 1 base for J; bases not matched to a gene: 0. The length of the CDR3 is 14 residues. The CDR3 nucleotides are TGCGCCAGCAGCTTGGGACAGGGGTCCTACGAGCAGTACTTC. Amino acid sequence: CASSLGQGSYEQYF.

This rearrangement joins TRBV5-4 to TRBJ2-2, with D tentatively TRBD2 (6 bases). V lost 6 bases and J 2 bases, leaving 14 bases between the germline ends. This CDR3 comprises 15 residues. CDR1 and CDR2 (germline): SGHNT, YYREEE (reference sequence). The CDR3 sequence: CASTNLAKNTGELFF. The CDR3 nucleotides read TGTGCCAGCACCAACCTAGCGAAAAACACCGGGGAGCTGTTTTTT.

The chain carries TRBV6-4 and TRBJ1-2; 7 bases map to TRBD1. V shed 6 bases, J shed 8 bases, and the junction held 3 bases outside the gene matches. The CDR3 runs 11 residues. Germline V gene lookup returns CDR1 MRHNA and CDR2 SNTAGT. CDR3 in amino acids: CASRDRWGYTF. In nucleotides, the CDR3 is TGTGCCAGCAGGGACAGGTGGGGCTACACCTTC.

The chain carries TRBV9 and TRBJ1-1; tentatively, D is TRBD1 (5 bases). V lost 0 bases and J lost 1, with 10 bases in between. This CDR3 region has 15 residues. The germline CDR1 and CDR2 sequences are SGDLS and YYNGEE. This CDR3 is CASSVVGTENTEAFF. The CDR3 nucleotides read TGTGCCAGCAGCGTAGTTGGGACTGAGAACACTGAAGCTTTCTTT. Combining the CDR3 with reference TRBV9 and TRBJ1-1 gives the whole variable domain DSGVTQTPKHLITATGQRVTLRCSPRSGDLSVYWYQQSLDQGLQFLIQYYNGEERAKGNILERFSAQQFPDLHSELNLSSLELGDSALYFCASSVVGTENTEAFFGQGTRLTVV.

V and J are TRBV19 and TRBJ1-2; no firm D call. The V end was cut by 6 bases, the J end by 2 bases, with 13 bases between. This CDR3 region has 14 residues. Germline assignment: CDR1 LNHDA and CDR2 SQIVND (reference sequence). The CDR3 sequence: CASRHLTWNYGYTF. The DNA of the CDR3 is TGTGCCAGTAGACACTTGACCTGGAACTATGGCTACACCTTC. Together with reference TRBV19 and TRBJ1-2, the CDR3 gives the full variable domain: DGGITQSPKYLFRKEGQNVTLSCEQNLNHDAMYWYRQDPGQGLRLIYYSQIVNDFQKGDIAEGYSVSREKKESFPLTVTSAQKNPTAFYLCASRHLTWNYGYTFGSGTRLTVV.

The J gene is TRBJ1-6, the V gene TRBV10-2; D unresolved. This CDR3 region has 15 residues. Germline assignment: CDR1 WSHSY and CDR2 SAAADI. V lost 0 bases to trimming and J lost 6 bases, with 9 bases between them. The DNA for the CDR3 is TGCGCCAGCAGTGAGTCGGACGGTAGTAATTCACCCCTCCACTTT. It encodes CASSESDGSNSPLHF.